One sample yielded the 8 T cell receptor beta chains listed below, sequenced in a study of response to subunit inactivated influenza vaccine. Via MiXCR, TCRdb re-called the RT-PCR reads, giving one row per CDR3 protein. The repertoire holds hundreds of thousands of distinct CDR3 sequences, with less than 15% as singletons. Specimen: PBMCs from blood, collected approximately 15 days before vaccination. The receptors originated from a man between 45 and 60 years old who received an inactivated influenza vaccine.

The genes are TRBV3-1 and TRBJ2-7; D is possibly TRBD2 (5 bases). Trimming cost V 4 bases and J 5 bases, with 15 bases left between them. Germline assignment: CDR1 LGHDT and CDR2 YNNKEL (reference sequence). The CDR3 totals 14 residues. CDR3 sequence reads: CASSPSTVANEQYF. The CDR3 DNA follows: TGTGCCAGCAGCCCCTCGACGGTAGCGAACGAGCAGTACTTC.

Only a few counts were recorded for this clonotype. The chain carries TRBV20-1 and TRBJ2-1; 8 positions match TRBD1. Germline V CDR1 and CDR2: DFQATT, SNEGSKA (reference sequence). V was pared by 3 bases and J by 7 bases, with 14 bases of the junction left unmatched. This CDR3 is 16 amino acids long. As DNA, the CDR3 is TGCAGTGCTAGTCCTCGGACAGGGAAATTTAATAATGAGCAGTTCTTC. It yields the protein CSASPRTGKFNNEQFF.

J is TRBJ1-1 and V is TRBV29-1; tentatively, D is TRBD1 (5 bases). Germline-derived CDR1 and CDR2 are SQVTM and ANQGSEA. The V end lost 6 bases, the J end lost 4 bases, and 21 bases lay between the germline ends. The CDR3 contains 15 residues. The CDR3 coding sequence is TGCAGCGTGAGGACCGAATGGGGGATAACCACTGAAGCTTTCTTT. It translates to CSVRTEWGITTEAFF.

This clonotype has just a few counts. The DNA of the CDR3 is TGTGCCAGCGGGGGGGGAACTAGCGGGAGCGTCAACGAGCAGTACTTC. Protein: CASGGGTSGSVNEQYF. V and J are TRBV12-3 or TRBV12-4 and TRBJ2-7; 11 bases are a match to TRBD2. This CDR3 region has 16 residues. The ends lost 8 bases at V and 5 bases at J; junction bases unmatched: 14.

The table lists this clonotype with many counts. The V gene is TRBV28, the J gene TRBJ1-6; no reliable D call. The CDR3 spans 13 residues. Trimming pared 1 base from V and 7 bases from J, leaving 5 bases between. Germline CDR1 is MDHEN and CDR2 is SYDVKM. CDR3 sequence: CASSLSENSPLHF. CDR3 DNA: TGTGCCAGCAGTTTATCCGAGAATTCACCCCTCCACTTT.

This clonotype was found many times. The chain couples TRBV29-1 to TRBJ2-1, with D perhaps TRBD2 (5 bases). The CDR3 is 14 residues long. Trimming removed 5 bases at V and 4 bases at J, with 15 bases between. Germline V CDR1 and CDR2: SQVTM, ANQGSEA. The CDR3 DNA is TGCAGCGTTCCAGCAGGAGGCTCATACAATGAGCAGTTCTTC. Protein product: CSVPAGGSYNEQFF.

The CDR3 sequence is CATRSQEGGPGEQYF. The CDR3 region has the DNA TGTGCCACCCGGTCCCAGGAGGGGGGACCAGGCGAGCAGTACTTC. This chain uses TRBV19 with TRBJ2-7; perhaps D is TRBD1 or TRBD2 (6 bases each). V lost 10 bases and J 6 bases, leaving 25 bases between the germline ends. Germline V lookup: CDR1 LNHDA, CDR2 SQIVND (reference sequence). This CDR3 is built from 15 residues.

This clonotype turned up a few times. The DNA of the CDR3 is TGTGCCAGCAGACCAGAACCGTTATCCTACGAGCAGTACTTC. This sequence encodes CASRPEPLSYEQYF. This chain links TRBV11-1 with TRBJ2-7; D is unresolved. There are 14 residues in the CDR3. Germline values: CDR1 SGHAT, CDR2 FQDESV (reference sequence). The V end lost 6 bases, the J end lost 1 base, and 13 bases lay between the germline ends.